This TCR beta chain was obtained from a study of shared clonotypes between healthy human individuals. Study context: Three plates were used per donor for CD4 naive, three for CD4 memory, two for CD8 naive and one for CD8 memory.

CDR3 length equals 15 residues. With 7 bases clipped from V and 4 bases from J, the junction kept 10 bases outside the gene matches. Germline V gene data show CDR1 as MNHEY and CDR2 as SMNVEV (reference sequence). Measured with immunoSEQ multiplex PCR; TCRdb has only the in-frame clones, and not every one. The table shows about 530,000 clones, with about 95% occurring only once. Study donors comprised healthy, HIV-negative adults devoid of recent acute infection or vaccination. V is TRBV27 and J is TRBJ1-5, with 7 bases matching TRBD1. Material for sequencing was naive CD4+ T cells sorted from blood. Indicated subset: CD45RA+ positively selected. This clonotype was sampled from a woman between 25 and 40 years old in good health. Here the CDR3 DNA reads TGTGCCAGCACCCAAGACAGGGCTCTTAATCAGCCCCAGCATTTT. This sequence encodes CASTQDRALNQPQHF.